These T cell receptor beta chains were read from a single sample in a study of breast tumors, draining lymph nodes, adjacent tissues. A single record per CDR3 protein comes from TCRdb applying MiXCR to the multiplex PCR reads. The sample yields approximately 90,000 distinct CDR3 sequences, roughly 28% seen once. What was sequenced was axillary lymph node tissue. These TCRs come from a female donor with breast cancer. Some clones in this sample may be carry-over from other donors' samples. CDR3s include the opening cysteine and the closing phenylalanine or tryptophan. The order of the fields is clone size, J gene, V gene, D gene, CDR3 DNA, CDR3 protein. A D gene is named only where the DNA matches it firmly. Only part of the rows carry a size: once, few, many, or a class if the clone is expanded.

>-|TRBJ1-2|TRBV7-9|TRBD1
TGTGCCAGCAGCCGGGGACAGGGGCGGCACACCTTC
CASSRGQGRHTF
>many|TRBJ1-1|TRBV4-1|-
TGCGCCAGCAGCCAGGTGTACACTGAAGCTTTCTTT
CASSQVYTEAFF
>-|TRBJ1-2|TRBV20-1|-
TGCAGTGCTCCCGGCACCACCTTC
CSAPGTTF
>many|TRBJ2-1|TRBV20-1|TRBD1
TGCAGTGCTCCCCGGACAGGGACAAATGAGCAGTTCTTC
CSAPRTGTNEQFF
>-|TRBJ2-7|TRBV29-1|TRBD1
TGCAGCGTTCGCACAGGGGCCTACGAGCAGTACTTC
CSVRTGAYEQYF
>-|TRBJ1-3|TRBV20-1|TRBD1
TGCAGTGCTCGGACAGGGGGGAGCTCTGGAAACACCATATATTTT
CSARTGGSSGNTIYF
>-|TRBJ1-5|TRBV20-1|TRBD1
TGCAGTGCTAGCACTAGCGGGACAGGGCTTGGGAGCAATCAGCCCCAGCATTTT
CSASTSGTGLGSNQPQHF
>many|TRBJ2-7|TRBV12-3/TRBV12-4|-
TGTGCCATAGCCGGGCCCGGGGACGAGCAGTACTTC
CAIAGPGDEQYF
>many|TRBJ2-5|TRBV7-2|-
TGTGCCAGCAGCTTAGCGGGAGGAGAGACCCAGTACTTC
CASSLAGGETQYF
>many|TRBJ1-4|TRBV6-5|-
TGTGCCAGCAGTCACTCTCCCGGGGTGGAGGAAAAACTGTTTTTT
CASSHSPGVEEKLFF
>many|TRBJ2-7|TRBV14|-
TGTGCCAGCAGCCAAACGTTAACCTACGAGCAGTACTTC
CASSQTLTYEQYF